These T cell receptor beta chains were read from a single sample in a study of blood T cell repertoires in COVID-19. The method was immunoSEQ multiplex PCR; TCRdb's version includes in-frame clones alone and lacks a portion of them. Among 110,000 to 150,000 clones listed, around 81% were seen once. Specimen: peripheral blood. The receptors here all came from a human donor in a cohort sampled during active COVID-19. Both conserved end residues are part of each CDR3. The order of the fields is J gene, V gene, clone size, D gene, CDR3 protein, CDR3 DNA. D genes are given only for firm matches. Size values are once, few and many counts, or a class for expanded clones, and some rows have none.

>TRBJ2-5|TRBV10-3|-|TRBD1
CAISQGQGRETQYF
TGTGCCATCAGTCAAGGACAGGGAAGGGAGACCCAGTACTTC
>TRBJ1-5|TRBV3-1/TRBV3-2|-|TRBD1
CASSPSRDRANQPQHF
TGTGCCAGCAGCCCGTCCCGGGACAGGGCCAATCAGCCCCAGCATTTT
>TRBJ1-1|TRBV5-1|-|-
CASSLAGQGLNTEAFF
TGCGCCAGCAGCTTGGCCGGGCAGGGCCTGAACACTGAAGCTTTCTTT
>TRBJ2-3|TRBV15|-|TRBD2
CATSRGAGESQYF
TGTGCCACCAGCAGAGGAGCGGGGGAATCGCAGTATTTT
>TRBJ2-2|TRBV5-1|-|-
CASSAHGGPSTGELFF
TGCGCCAGCAGCGCCCACGGGGGACCGAGCACCGGGGAGCTGTTTTTT
>TRBJ2-1|TRBV28|once|TRBD2
CASRSSGASYNEQFF
TGTGCCAGCAGATCTAGCGGGGCCTCCTACAATGAGCAGTTCTTC
>TRBJ2-1|TRBV5-1|-|TRBD1
CASSWTGGSYNEQFF
TGCGCCAGCAGCTGGACAGGGGGCTCCTACAATGAGCAGTTCTTC
>TRBJ2-7|TRBV19|-|TRBD1
CASSMFGTGQYEQYF
TGTGCCAGTAGTATGTTCGGGACAGGACAATACGAGCAGTACTTC
>TRBJ2-3|TRBV7-2|-|TRBD2
CASSLAGSGGVGTQYF
TGTGCCAGCAGCTTAGCTGGTAGCGGGGGGGTCGGTACGCAGTATTTT
>TRBJ1-5|TRBV5-6|-|-
CASSFGSGGNQPQHF
TGTGCCAGCAGCTTTGGCTCCGGGGGGAACCAGCCCCAGCATTTT
>TRBJ1-1|TRBV3-1/TRBV3-2|-|-
CASSQEAGLGTEAFF
TGTGCCAGCAGCCAAGAGGCGGGCTTGGGGACTGAAGCTTTCTTT
>TRBJ2-7|TRBV6-5|-|TRBD2
CASSLLPGGGFEQYF
TGTGCCAGCAGTCTACTGCCGGGCGGGGGTTTCGAGCAGTACTTC
>TRBJ2-5|TRBV27|-|-
CASSSTTEETQYF
TGTGCCAGCAGTTCGACTACAGAGGAGACCCAGTACTTC
>TRBJ2-3|TRBV6-5|-|TRBD2
CASSSGTSGVTQYF
TGTGCCAGCAGTTCTGGGACTAGCGGGGTTACGCAGTATTTT
>TRBJ2-7|TRBV6-6|-|-
CASSYSQVSSYEQYF
TGTGCCAGCAGTTACTCCCAGGTTAGCTCCTACGAGCAGTACTTC
>TRBJ2-7|TRBV7-9|-|TRBD1
CASSPRDRPSLGNAYEQYF
TGTGCCAGCAGCCCACGGGACAGGCCATCCTTGGGTAATGCCTACGAGCAGTACTTC
>TRBJ2-1|TRBV7-2|-|-
CASSTPGVGGAYNEQFF
TGTGCCAGCAGCACACCGGGGGTGGGGGGAGCCTACAATGAGCAGTTCTTC
>TRBJ1-1|TRBV7-2|-|TRBD1
CASSRQTGTEAFF
TGTGCCAGCAGCCGACAGACAGGGACTGAAGCTTTCTTT
>TRBJ2-4|TRBV11-3|-|TRBD1
CASSEPGTGTAKNIQYF
TGTGCCAGCAGCGAACCTGGGACAGGGACGGCCAAAAACATTCAGTACTTC
>TRBJ1-1|TRBV19|few|-
CASSSSTTGNTEAFF
TGTGCCAGTAGTTCCTCCACGACAGGGAACACTGAAGCTTTCTTT
>TRBJ2-2|TRBV2|-|-
CASRRYTGELFF
TGTGCCAGCCGGAGATACACCGGGGAGCTGTTTTTT
>TRBJ1-1|TRBV6-4|-|-
CASRAGLNTEAFF
TGTGCCAGCAGGGCAGGGCTGAACACTGAAGCTTTCTTT
>TRBJ2-3|TRBV6-5|-|-
CASSLTTGFTDTQYF
TGTGCCAGCAGCCTTACGACAGGATTCACAGATACGCAGTATTTT
>TRBJ2-2|TRBV19|-|TRBD2
CASTGLAGVSTGELFF
TGTGCCAGTACCGGACTAGCGGGGGTTTCCACCGGGGAGCTGTTTTTT
>TRBJ1-2|TRBV28|-|-
CASSRRVSYGYTF
TGTGCCAGCAGTCGGAGGGTAAGCTATGGCTACACCTTC
>TRBJ2-5|TRBV20-1|-|-
CSASSGQETQYF
TGCAGTGCTAGTAGCGGACAAGAGACCCAGTACTTC
>TRBJ2-5|TRBV2|-|-
CATIRGEETQYF
TGTGCCACTATCAGGGGGGAAGAGACCCAGTACTTC
>TRBJ2-7|TRBV19|-|-
CASSIPGPYEQYF
TGTGCCAGTAGTATCCCAGGGCCCTACGAGCAGTACTTC
>TRBJ1-6|TRBV6-5|-|TRBD1
CATTGTRNSPLHF
TGTGCCACGACAGGGACTAGGAATTCACCCCTCCACTTT
>TRBJ2-7|TRBV5-8|-|TRBD1
CASSWDDRGTYEQYF
TGTGCCAGCAGCTGGGACGACAGGGGGACCTACGAGCAGTACTTC
>TRBJ1-1|TRBV5-1|-|TRBD1
CASSLGDRSEAFF
TGCGCCAGCAGCTTGGGGGACAGGAGTGAAGCTTTCTTT
>TRBJ1-2|TRBV4-2|once|-
CASSPLTDSNYGYTF
TGTGCCAGCAGCCCCCTAACCGACTCTAACTATGGCTACACCTTC
>TRBJ2-2|TRBV24-1|once|-
CATSDALGPYTGELFF
TGTGCCACCAGTGATGCCCTTGGGCCCTACACCGGGGAGCTGTTTTTT
>TRBJ2-7|TRBV6-5|-|TRBD2
CASSYVPSGGRYEQYF
TGTGCCAGCAGTTACGTGCCTAGCGGGGGGAGATACGAGCAGTACTTC
>TRBJ2-7|TRBV18|-|-
CASSPQGSTYEQYF
TGTGCCAGCTCACCGCAGGGTAGCACCTACGAGCAGTACTTC
>TRBJ2-7|TRBV4-2|-|-
CASSLGDQGPYEQYF
TGTGCCAGCAGCCTGGGCGACCAGGGGCCCTACGAGCAGTACTTC
>TRBJ1-5|TRBV20-1|few|TRBD1
CSASNRGPSNQPQHF
TGCAGTGCTAGTAACAGGGGGCCGAGCAATCAGCCCCAGCATTTT
>TRBJ1-2|TRBV14|once|-
CASSQEIDYGYTF
TGTGCCAGCAGCCAAGAAATCGACTATGGCTACACCTTC
>TRBJ1-5|TRBV12-3/TRBV12-4|-|TRBD1
CASRTGVSQPQHF
TGTGCCAGCAGAACAGGGGTTAGTCAGCCCCAGCATTTT
>TRBJ2-1|TRBV2|-|-
CASNPPSSYNEQFF
TGTGCCAGCAATCCACCGAGCTCCTACAATGAGCAGTTCTTC
>TRBJ2-5|TRBV5-4|once|TRBD2
CASSLSGGGETQYF
TGTGCCAGCAGCCTTAGCGGGGGGGGAGAGACCCAGTACTTC
>TRBJ2-7|TRBV3-1/TRBV3-2|-|-
CASSSRTGGSGTSRSYEQYF
TGTGCCAGCAGCTCTCGGACAGGGGGGTCAGGGACTAGCAGGTCCTACGAGCAGTACTTC
>TRBJ1-6|TRBV7-6|-|-
CASSLVTGSNSPLHF
TGTGCCAGCAGCTTAGTCACAGGGAGTAATTCACCCCTCCACTTT
>TRBJ2-1|TRBV6-1|-|-
CASSEAGDNEQFF
TGTGCCAGCAGTGAAGCGGGAGACAATGAGCAGTTCTTC
>TRBJ1-5|TRBV5-6|-|-
CASSLGQGGNQPQHF
TGTGCCAGCAGCTTGGGGCAGGGAGGAAATCAGCCCCAGCATTTT
>TRBJ2-7|TRBV25-1|-|TRBD1
CASTKAGTGSYEQYF
TGTGCCAGCACTAAAGCCGGGACAGGATCCTACGAGCAGTACTTC
>TRBJ2-7|TRBV3-1/TRBV3-2|-|TRBD2
CASSQDSSGGAYEQYF
TGTGCCAGCAGCCAAGATTCTAGCGGGGGAGCCTACGAGCAGTACTTC
>TRBJ1-2|TRBV9|-|-
CASSPSPRGHYGYTF
TGTGCCAGCAGCCCGTCCCCCAGGGGTCACTATGGCTACACCTTC
>TRBJ1-2|TRBV27|-|TRBD1
CASSLGTGFRGYTF
TGTGCCAGCAGTTTGGGGACAGGATTTCGTGGCTACACCTTC
>TRBJ2-7|TRBV27|-|TRBD2
CASRRTSFEQYF
TGTGCCAGCAGGAGGACTAGTTTCGAGCAGTACTTC
>TRBJ2-5|TRBV6-6|-|TRBD1
CASSYSQGAQETQYF
TGTGCCAGCAGTTACTCACAGGGGGCGCAGGAGACCCAGTACTTC
>TRBJ1-6|TRBV18|-|-
CASSPLSVENSPLHF
TGTGCCAGCTCACCCCTCTCGGTTGAGAATTCACCCCTCCACTTT
>TRBJ1-2|TRBV14|-|TRBD1
CASSQDYTGGPGYTF
TGTGCCAGCAGCCAAGATTACACAGGGGGCCCTGGCTACACCTTC
>TRBJ1-2|TRBV19|-|-
CASNERLHYGYTF
TGTGCCAGTAATGAGAGGCTGCACTATGGCTACACCTTC
>TRBJ2-3|TRBV3-1/TRBV3-2|-|-
CASSDTPGLLTDTQYF
TGTGCCAGCAGCGATACCCCGGGACTTCTCACAGATACGCAGTATTTT